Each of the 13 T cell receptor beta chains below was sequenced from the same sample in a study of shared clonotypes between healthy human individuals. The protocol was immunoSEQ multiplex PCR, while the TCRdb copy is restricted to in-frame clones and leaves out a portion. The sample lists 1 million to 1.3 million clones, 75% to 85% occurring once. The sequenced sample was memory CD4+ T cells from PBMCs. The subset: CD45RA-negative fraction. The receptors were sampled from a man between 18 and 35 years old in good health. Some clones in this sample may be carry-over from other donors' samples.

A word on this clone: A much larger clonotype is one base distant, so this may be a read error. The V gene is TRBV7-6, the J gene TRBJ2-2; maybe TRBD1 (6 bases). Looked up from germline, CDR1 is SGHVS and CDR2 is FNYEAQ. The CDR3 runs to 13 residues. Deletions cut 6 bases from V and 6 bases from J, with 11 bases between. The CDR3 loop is CASSQGYAGELFF. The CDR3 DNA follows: TGTGCCAGCAGTCAGGGGTACGCCGGGGAGCTGTTTTTT.

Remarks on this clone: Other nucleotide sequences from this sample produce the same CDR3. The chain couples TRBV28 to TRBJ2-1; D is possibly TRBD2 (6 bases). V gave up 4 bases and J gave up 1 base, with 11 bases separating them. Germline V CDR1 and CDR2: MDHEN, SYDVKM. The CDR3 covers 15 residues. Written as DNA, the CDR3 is TGTGCCAGCAGTTCTAGTAGCGGTTCCTACAATGAGCAGTTCTTC. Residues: CASSSSSGSYNEQFF.

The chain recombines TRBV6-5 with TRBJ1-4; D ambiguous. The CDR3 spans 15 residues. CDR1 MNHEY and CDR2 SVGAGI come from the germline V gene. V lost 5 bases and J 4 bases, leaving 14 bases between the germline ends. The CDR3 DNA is TGTGCCAGCAGTCCCAAGGCGGAACTTAATGAAAAACTGTTTTTT. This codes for CASSPKAELNEKLFF.

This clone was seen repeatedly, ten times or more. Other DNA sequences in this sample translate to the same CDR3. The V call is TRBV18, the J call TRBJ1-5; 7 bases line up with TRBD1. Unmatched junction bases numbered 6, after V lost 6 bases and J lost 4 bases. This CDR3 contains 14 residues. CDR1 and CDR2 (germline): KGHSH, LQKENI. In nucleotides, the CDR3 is TGTGCCAGCTCCCGCAACAGGGGAAATCAGCCCCAGCATTTT. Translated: CASSRNRGNQPQHF.

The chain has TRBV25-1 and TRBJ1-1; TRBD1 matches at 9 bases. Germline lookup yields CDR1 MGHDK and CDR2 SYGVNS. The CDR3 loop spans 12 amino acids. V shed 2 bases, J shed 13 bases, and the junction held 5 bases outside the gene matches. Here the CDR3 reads CASSEERGQGFF. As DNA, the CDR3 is TGTGCCAGCAGTGAAGAAAGGGGACAGGGTTTCTTT.

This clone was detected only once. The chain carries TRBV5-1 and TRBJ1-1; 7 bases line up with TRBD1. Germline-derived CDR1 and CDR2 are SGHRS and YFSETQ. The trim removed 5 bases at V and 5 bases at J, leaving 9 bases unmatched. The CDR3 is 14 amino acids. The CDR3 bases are TGCGCCAGCAGTTCGACAGGGCCTGAAACTGAAGCTTTCTTT. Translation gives CASSSTGPETEAFF.

The CDR3 reads CAWSVLQNYGYTF. The CDR3 DNA reads as TGTGCCTGGAGTGTTTTGCAGAACTATGGCTACACCTTC. The chain couples TRBV30 to TRBJ1-2; D is uncertain. The CDR3 length is 13 residues. Germline V gene lookup returns CDR1 GTSNPN and CDR2 SVGIG (reference sequence). With 0 bases removed from V and 2 bases from J, the gap between germline ends came to 7 bases.

CDR3 sequence: CASSFGGGPSVREQYF. The CDR3, as DNA: TGTGCCAGCAGCTTCGGGGGAGGGCCGTCGGTTCGCGAGCAGTACTTC. The rearrangement uses TRBV5-4 and TRBJ2-5, with 7 positions matching TRBD2. The end of the DNA fits TRBJ2-7 better, so the J call may be wrong. Germline CDR1 reads SGHNT; CDR2 reads YYREEE (reference sequence). This CDR3 spans 16 amino acids.

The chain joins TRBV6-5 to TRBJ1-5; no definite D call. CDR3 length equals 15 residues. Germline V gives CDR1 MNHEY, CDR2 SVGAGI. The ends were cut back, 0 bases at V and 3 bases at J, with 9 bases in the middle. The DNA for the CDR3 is TGTGCCAGCAGTTACTCAGGGTTGGCCAATCAGCCCCAGCATTTT. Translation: CASSYSGLANQPQHF.

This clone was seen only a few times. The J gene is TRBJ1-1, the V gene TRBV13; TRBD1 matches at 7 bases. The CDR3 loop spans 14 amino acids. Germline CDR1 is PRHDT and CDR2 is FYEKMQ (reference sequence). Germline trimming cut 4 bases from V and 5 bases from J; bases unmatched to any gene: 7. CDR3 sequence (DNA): TGTGCCAGCAGCTACTACAGGGGTGGGACTGAAGCTTTCTTT. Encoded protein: CASSYYRGGTEAFF.

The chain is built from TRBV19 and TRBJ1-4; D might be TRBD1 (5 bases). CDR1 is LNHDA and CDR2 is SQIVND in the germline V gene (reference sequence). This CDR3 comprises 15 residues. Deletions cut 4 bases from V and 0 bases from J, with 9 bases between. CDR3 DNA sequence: TGTGCCAGTAGTACCCGGGACGCAACTAATGAAAAACTGTTTTTT. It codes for CASSTRDATNEKLFF.

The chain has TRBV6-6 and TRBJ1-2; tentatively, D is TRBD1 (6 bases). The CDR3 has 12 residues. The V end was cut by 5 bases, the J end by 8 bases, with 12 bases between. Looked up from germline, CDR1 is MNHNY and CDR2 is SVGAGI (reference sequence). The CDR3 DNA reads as TGTGCCAGCAGTGAGGACAGTCACGGCTACACCTTC. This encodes CASSEDSHGYTF.

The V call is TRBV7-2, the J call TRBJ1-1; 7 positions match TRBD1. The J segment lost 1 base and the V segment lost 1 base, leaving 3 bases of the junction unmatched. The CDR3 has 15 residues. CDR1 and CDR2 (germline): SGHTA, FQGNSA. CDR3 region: CASSLGYRGNTEAFF. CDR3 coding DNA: TGTGCCAGCAGCTTAGGATACAGGGGGAACACTGAAGCTTTCTTT.